The TCR beta chain under discussion was sequenced for a study of blood T cell repertoires in COVID-19. The overall study: The United States, Italy and Spain supplied acute and convalescent COVID-19 samples. PBMCs, B-cell-depleted T cells, or T cells were the source of the cDNA or gDNA that made up the material.

In the source study's methods: Amplified reference gene primers provided the basis for estimating nucleated cell counts. Data came from immunoSEQ multiplex PCR; TCRdb stores just in-frame clones and leaves some out. V, J and clone size reflect that table, while D and trimming were determined from the DNA. The table has approximately 150,000 clones, about 88% seen once. The CDR3 extends over 14 amino acids. Germline values: CDR1 LNHDA, CDR2 SQIVND (reference sequence). V gave up 0 bases and J gave up 1 base, with 6 bases separating them. Specimen: peripheral blood. The receptor's source is a human donor with acute or convalescent COVID-19. The donor label of this sample is uncertain. The genes are TRBV19 and TRBJ1-2; no clear D gene. CDR3 DNA: TGTGCCAGTAGTATAGAGGAGGGTAACTATGGCTACACCTTC. This encodes CASSIEEGNYGYTF.